This T cell receptor beta chain was sequenced during a study of CD8 T cells in Susac syndrome. V was trimmed by 3 bases and J by 0 bases, leaving 12 bases between them. The germline gives CDR1 MNHEY, CDR2 SMNVEV (reference sequence). The CDR3 spans 17 residues. Sequencing of TCR beta was performed on blood CD8+ and CD4+ T cells. Stable or active relapsing-remitting multiple sclerosis, untreated and meeting revised McDonald criteria, defined the controls. Isolation of CD8+ and CD4+ T cells was performed negatively, whereas enrichment of TEMRA cells was done by FACS. Random hexamers were used to reverse transcribe roughly 0.5 to 1 ug of RNA. Amplification of TCR beta CDR3 spanned 54 Vbeta and 13 Jbeta via immunoSEQ multiplex PCR. TCRdb independently ran MiXCR on the immunoSEQ multiplex PCR reads; one entry per CDR3 protein. The table lists hundreds of thousands of distinct CDR3 sequences, approximately 95% of them singletons.

This chain connects TRBV27 to TRBJ1-6; D may be TRBD1 (5 bases). The sequenced sample was CD4+ T cells from PBMCs. This clonotype was sampled from a human donor with multiple sclerosis. CDR3 region: CASSLEGPSSYNSPLHF. CDR3 sequence (DNA): TGTGCCAGCAGTTTGGAGGGGCCGAGCTCCTATAATTCACCCCTCCACTTT.